The sequence of this TCR beta chain was determined in a study of cytomegalovirus exposure and HLA in healthy donors. Study-wide results and caveats: Among the most significant clusters, several appeared linked to common viral pathogens in a later analysis. Usually a TCR sequence was rare, but some public TCRs were found in many donors.

As for this clone: Its antigen is currently unknown.

This CDR3 has 15 residues. From germline, CDR1 is SGHDT and CDR2 YYEEEE. Healthy bone marrow donors formed the donor group. Vbeta (60) and Jbeta (13) primers were used in the PCR. TCRdb's table, derived via immunoSEQ multiplex PCR, lists solely in-frame clones and lacks some. The sample contains about 120,000 clones, about 80% of which appear only once. Input material: PBMCs. The origin of this receptor is a female donor in good health and CMV-seronegative. The rearrangement uses TRBV5-6 and TRBJ2-5; D gene ambiguous. The DNA end is a closer match to TRBJ2-7, so the J assignment may be wrong. In DNA, the CDR3 is TGTGCCAGCAGTTTTACCCCCTTTGAGGTCTACGAGCAGTACTTC. Translation: CASSFTPFEVYEQYF.